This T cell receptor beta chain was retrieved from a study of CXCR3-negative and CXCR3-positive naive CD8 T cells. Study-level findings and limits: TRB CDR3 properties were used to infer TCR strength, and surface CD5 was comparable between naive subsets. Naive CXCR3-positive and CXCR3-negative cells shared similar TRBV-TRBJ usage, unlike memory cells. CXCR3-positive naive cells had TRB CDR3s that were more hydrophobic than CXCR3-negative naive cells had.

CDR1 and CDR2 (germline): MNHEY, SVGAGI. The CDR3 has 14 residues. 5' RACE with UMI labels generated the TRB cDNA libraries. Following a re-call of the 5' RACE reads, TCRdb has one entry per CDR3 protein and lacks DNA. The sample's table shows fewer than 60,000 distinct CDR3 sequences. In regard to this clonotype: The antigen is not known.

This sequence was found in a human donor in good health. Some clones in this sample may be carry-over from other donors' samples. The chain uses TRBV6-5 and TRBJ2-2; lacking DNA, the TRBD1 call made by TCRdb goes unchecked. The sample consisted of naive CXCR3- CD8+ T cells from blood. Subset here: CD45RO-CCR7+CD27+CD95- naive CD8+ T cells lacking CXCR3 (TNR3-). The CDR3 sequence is CASRSEQGVGELFF.